This TCR beta chain was captured in a study of CD8+ T cells in alopecia areata. Study at large: Treated patients swallowed 5 to 10 mg of oral tofacitinib twice daily.

The CDR3 runs to 16 residues. After removal of 5 bases from V and 3 bases from J, the junction contained 5 bases not matched to a gene. Per the germline V gene, CDR1 is SGHTA and CDR2 is FQGNSA. Extracted from the samples, RNA was reverse transcribed into cDNA to serve as the sequencing template. Sequencing used immunoSEQ multiplex PCR; TCRdb keeps in-frame clones, though not all of them. The repertoire holds about 97,000 clones, 41% seen once, with 1.3% in the top ten. This TCR was recovered from a human donor with alopecia areata. This chain connects TRBV7-2 to TRBJ2-7, with 15 bases identical to TRBD2. The sample consisted of CD4+ T cells sorted from blood. The CDR3 DNA reads TGTGCCAGCAGCGGCAAGGGACTAGCGGGAGGCTACGAGCAGTACTTC. As protein: CASSGKGLAGGYEQYF.